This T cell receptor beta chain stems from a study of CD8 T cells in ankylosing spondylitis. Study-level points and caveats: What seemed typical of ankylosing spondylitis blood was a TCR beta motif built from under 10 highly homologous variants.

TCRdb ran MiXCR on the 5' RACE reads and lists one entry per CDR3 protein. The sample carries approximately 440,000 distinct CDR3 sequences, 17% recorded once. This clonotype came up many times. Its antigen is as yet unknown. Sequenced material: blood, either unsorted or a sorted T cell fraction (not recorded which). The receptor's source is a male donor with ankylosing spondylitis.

CDR3 sequence (DNA): TGCGCCAGCAAACCCCAGGTGGGGCAAAGCACAGATACGCAGTATTTT. As protein: CASKPQVGQSTDTQYF. The rearrangement joins TRBV5-1 to TRBJ2-3; D is possibly TRBD1 (5 bases). Trimming removed 6 bases from V and 0 bases from J, with 17 bases in between. Germline V gives CDR1 SGHRS, CDR2 YFSETQ. The CDR3 consists of 16 residues. The full variable domain, in which reference TRBV5-1 and TRBJ2-3 provide the parts outside the CDR3, is KAGVTQTPRYLIKTRGQQVTLSCSPISGHRSVSWYQQTPGQGLQFLFEYFSETQRNKGNFPGRFSGRQFSNSRSEMNVSTLELGDSALYLCASKPQVGQSTDTQYFGPGTRLTVL.